This TCR beta chain was obtained from a study of T cells in Graves' hyperthyroidism and ophthalmopathy. To note about this clonotype: A much larger clone sits a single nucleotide away, making a read error possible.

The CDR3 extends over 14 amino acids. V shed 5 bases and J 3 bases; nucleotides not matched to a gene: 4. The investigators amplified TCR beta CDR3 regions from RNA transcripts. Researchers ran a first-round RT-PCR on the TCR CDR3 using the HTBI primer set. TCRdb re-called the multiplex PCR reads with MiXCR, one entry per CDR3 protein. The repertoire holds 560,000 or so distinct CDR3 sequences, with 46% as singletons. The sequence derives from a woman under 30 with Graves' hyperthyroidism. The sample was peripheral blood or thyroid tissue (not recorded which). The V call is TRBV7-1, the J call TRBJ2-7; 10 bases are shared with TRBD2. TRBV7-1 is an ORF; its function is uncertain. The chain's CDR3 is CASSAPSGSYEQYF. The CDR3 DNA sequence: TGTGCCAGCAGCGCACCTAGCGGGAGCTACGAGCAGTACTTC.